The following is a T cell receptor (beta chain) sequence with its context. The data stem from a study of blood T cell repertoires in COVID-19. Study details: Italy, Spain and the United States were the sources of the convalescent and acute COVID-19 samples. T cells, B-cell-depleted T cells, or PBMCs supplied cDNA or gDNA.

Authors' analysis steps: Researchers report that nucleated cell counts were estimated from reference gene primer amplification. TCRdb's copy holds only in-frame clones and misses some; the assay was immunoSEQ multiplex PCR. That table furnishes V, J and clone size, whereas the DNA furnished D and trimming. The sample lists some 310,000 clones; more than 75% were seen once. The source is a man aged 45 to 65 with active or convalescent COVID-19. The sequenced sample was peripheral blood.

DNA for the CDR3: TGTGCCAGCAGCTTAGCTGCCGGGCAGGGGATGGGTGAAAAACTGTTTTTT. Protein product: CASSLAAGQGMGEKLFF. The chain employs TRBV11-2 and TRBJ1-4; TRBD1 might be the D (6 bases). The CDR3 totals 17 residues. The V end was cut by 1 base, the J end by 7 bases, with 19 bases between. Germline-derived CDR1 and CDR2 are SGHAT and FQNNGV.